The present TCR beta chain was sequenced within a study of cytomegalovirus exposure and HLA in healthy donors. General study findings and limits: CMV serostatus alone was available as immune exposure information.

The PCR employed 60 Vbeta primers together with 13 Jbeta primers. Measured with immunoSEQ multiplex PCR; TCRdb has only the in-frame clones, and not every one. The data hold 85,000 to 120,000 clones, with around 80% observed a single time. With 3 bases removed from V and 2 bases from J, the gap between germline ends came to 10 bases. Germline lookup yields CDR1 MNHNS and CDR2 SASEGT. The CDR3 loop spans 15 amino acids. As to this clone: Its antigen is not identified.

The specimen was PBMCs. The chain combines TRBV6-1 with TRBJ2-2, with D unclear. The source of this sequence is a man in his sixties in good health and CMV-seronegative. CDR3 protein: CASSDLGRNTGELFF. In DNA, the CDR3 is TGTGCCAGCAGTGATCTGGGCAGAAACACCGGGGAGCTGTTTTTT.